Described below is a single T cell receptor (beta chain) sequence and its context. This sample was taken from a study of follicular helper T cells after annual influenza vaccination. Across the study: Some donors were sampled over the 2013-2014, 2014-2015 and 2015-2016 vaccinations.

The ends were cut back, 4 bases at V and 3 bases at J, with 19 bases in the middle. This CDR3 contains 17 residues. CDR1 is MNHNS, CDR2 SASEGT, per germline. As to time point: 2015-2016 season, pre-vaccination. Vaccine contraindications, substance abuse, HIV/AIDS, active malignancy and active illness excluded donors. Non-naive CD4+CXCR5+PD-1+ cTfh were sorted into ICOS+CD38+ and ICOS-CD38- fractions. The method was immunoSEQ multiplex PCR; TCRdb's version includes in-frame clones alone and lacks a portion of them. There are around 10,000 clones in the sample; more than 65% occur only once, and approximately 3.3% lies in the top ten.

This receptor was obtained from an adult who received the influenza vaccine. This specimen consisted of CXCR5+ CD38- circulating T follicular helper cells from blood, obtained on the day of influenza vaccination. Subset here: circulating Tfh, non-naive CD4+CXCR5+PD-1+ (ICOS+CD38+ or ICOS-CD38-). The chain uses TRBV6-1 and TRBJ2-1; D is perhaps TRBD2 (6 bases). This CDR3 reads CASSASFTSLGYNEQFF. The CDR3 DNA is TGTGCCAGCAGTGCTTCGTTCACTAGCTTGGGCTACAATGAGCAGTTCTTC.